This T cell receptor beta chain is drawn from a study of PD-1 blockade in mismatch repair-deficient tumors. In the study overall: Patients had more than ten mismatch repair-deficient cancer types, all previously treated and progressing.

Assay: immunoSEQ multiplex PCR; the TCRdb copy retains only in-frame clones and omits some. The sample records 55,000 to 85,000 clones, about 72% being singletons. V lost 0 bases and J lost 4; bases outside the gene matches: 8. The germline V gene encodes CDR1 GTSNPN and CDR2 SVGIG (reference sequence). CDR3 size: 16 residues. Sequenced material: peripheral blood, taken 2 weeks after starting pembrolizumab. The sequence was obtained from an adult with mismatch repair-deficient cancer. The chain is built from TRBV30 and TRBJ2-3; 9 positions match TRBD2. The CDR3 sequence: CAWSVGSGRGSDTQYF. CDR3 nucleotides: TGTGCCTGGAGTGTTGGTAGCGGGAGAGGATCAGATACGCAGTATTTT.